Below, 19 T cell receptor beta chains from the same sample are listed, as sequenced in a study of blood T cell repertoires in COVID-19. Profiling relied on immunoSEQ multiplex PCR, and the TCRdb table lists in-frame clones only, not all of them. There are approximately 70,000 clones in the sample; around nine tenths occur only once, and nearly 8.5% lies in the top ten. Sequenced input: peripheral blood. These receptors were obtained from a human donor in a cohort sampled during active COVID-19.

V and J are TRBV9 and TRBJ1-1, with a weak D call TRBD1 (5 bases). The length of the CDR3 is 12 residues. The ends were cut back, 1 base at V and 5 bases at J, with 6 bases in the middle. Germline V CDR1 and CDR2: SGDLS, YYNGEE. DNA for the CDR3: TGTGCCAGCAGCGTAAAGGGGACTGAAGCTTTCTTT. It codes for CASSVKGTEAFF. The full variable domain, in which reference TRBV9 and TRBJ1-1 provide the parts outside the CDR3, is DSGVTQTPKHLITATGQRVTLRCSPRSGDLSVYWYQQSLDQGLQFLIQYYNGEERAKGNILERFSAQQFPDLHSELNLSSLELGDSALYFCASSVKGTEAFFGQGTRLTVV.

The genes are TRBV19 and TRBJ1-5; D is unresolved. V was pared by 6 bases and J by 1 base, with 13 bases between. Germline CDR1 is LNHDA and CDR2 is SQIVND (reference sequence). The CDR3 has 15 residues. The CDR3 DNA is TGTGCCAGTAGGGGCCAGGTAATGAGCAATCAGCCCCAGCATTTT. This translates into CASRGQVMSNQPQHF.

As DNA, the CDR3 is TGCAGCGCAGAGGGACAGAGAAAGAACACTGAAGCTTTCTTT. This sequence encodes CSAEGQRKNTEAFF. V and J are TRBV29-1 and TRBJ1-1; 7 positions agree with TRBD1. V shed 7 bases, J shed 1 base, and the junction held 9 bases outside the gene matches. The CDR3 sequence is 14 residues long. Germline CDR1 SQVTM, CDR2 ANQGSEA.

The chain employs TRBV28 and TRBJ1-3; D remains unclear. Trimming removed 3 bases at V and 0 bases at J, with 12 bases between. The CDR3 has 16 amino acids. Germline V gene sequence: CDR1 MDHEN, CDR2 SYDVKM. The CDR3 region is CASSFSLTYSGNTIYF. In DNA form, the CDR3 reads TGTGCCAGCAGTTTCTCCCTTACCTACTCTGGAAACACCATATATTTT.

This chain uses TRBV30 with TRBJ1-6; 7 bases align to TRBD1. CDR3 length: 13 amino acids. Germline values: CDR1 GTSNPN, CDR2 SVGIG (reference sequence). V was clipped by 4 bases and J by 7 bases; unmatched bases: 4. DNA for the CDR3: TGTGCCTGGAAGCAGGGGGGAAATTCACCCCTCCACTTT. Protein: CAWKQGGNSPLHF.

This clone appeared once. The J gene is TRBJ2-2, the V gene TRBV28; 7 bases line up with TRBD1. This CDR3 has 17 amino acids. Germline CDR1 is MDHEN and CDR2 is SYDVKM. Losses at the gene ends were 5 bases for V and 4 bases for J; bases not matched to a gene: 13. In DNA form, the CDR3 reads TGTGCCAGCAGTAAGGATCGAAGGGCAGGGGGCACCGGGGAGCTGTTTTTT. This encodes CASSKDRRAGGTGELFF.

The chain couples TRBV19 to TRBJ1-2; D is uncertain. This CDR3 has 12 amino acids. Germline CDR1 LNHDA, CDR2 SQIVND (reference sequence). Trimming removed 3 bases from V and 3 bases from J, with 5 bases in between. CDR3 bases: TGTGCCAGTAGTATTCGGGACTATGGCTACACCTTC. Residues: CASSIRDYGYTF.

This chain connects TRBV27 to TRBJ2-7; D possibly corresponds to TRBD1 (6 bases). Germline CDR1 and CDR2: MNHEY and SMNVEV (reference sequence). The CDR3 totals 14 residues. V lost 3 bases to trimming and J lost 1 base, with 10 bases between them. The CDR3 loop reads CASSFRGRSYEQYF. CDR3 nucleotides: TGTGCCAGCAGTTTCAGGGGTCGATCCTACGAGCAGTACTTC.

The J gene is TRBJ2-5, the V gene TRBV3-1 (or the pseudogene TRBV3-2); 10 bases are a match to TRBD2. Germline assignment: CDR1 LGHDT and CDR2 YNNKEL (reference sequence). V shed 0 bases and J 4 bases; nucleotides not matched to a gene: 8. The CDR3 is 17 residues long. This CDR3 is CASSQDLSGGAGETQYF. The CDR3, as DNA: TGTGCCAGCAGCCAAGATCTGAGCGGGGGGGCTGGAGAGACCCAGTACTTC.

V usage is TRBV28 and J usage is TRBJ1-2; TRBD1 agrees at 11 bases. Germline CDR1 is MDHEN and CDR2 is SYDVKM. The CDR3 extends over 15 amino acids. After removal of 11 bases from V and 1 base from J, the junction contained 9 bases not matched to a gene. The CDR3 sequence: CAAISGTGGNYGYTF. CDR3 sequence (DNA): TGTGCCGCCATTTCGGGGACAGGGGGTAACTATGGCTACACCTTC.

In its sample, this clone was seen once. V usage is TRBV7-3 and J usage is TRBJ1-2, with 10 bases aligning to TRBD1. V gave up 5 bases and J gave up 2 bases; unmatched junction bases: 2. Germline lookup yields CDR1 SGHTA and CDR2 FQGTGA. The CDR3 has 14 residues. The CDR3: CASSPDRGNYGYTF. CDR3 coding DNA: TGTGCCAGCAGCCCGGACAGGGGGAACTATGGCTACACCTTC.

The CDR3 DNA reads as TGTGCCAGTAGTATCGGGACAGGGGGAACGATCTATGGCTACACCTTC. Translated, it gives CASSIGTGGTIYGYTF. The chain links TRBV19 to TRBJ1-2; 11 bases are shared with TRBD1. J was trimmed by 4 bases and V by 3 bases; bases with no gene match: 7. Germline CDR1 reads LNHDA; CDR2 reads SQIVND (reference sequence). The CDR3 length is 16 residues.

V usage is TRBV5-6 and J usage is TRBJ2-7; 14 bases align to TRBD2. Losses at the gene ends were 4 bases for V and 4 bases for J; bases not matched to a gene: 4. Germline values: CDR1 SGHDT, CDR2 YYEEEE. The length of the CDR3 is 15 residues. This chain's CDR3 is CASSRTSGGWYEQYF. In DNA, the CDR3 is TGTGCCAGCAGCAGGACTAGCGGGGGGTGGTACGAGCAGTACTTC.

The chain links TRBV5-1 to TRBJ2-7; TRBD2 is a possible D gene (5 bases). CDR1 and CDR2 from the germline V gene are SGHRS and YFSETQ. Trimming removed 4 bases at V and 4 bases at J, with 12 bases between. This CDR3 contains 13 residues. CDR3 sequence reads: CASSTTRDYEQYF. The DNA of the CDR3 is TGCGCCAGCAGCACAACTAGGGATTACGAGCAGTACTTC.

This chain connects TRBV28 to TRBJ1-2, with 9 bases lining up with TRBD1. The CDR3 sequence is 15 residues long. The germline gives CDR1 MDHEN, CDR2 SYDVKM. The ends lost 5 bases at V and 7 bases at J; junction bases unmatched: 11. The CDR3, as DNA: TGTGCCAGCAGTCCCAGCGGACAGGGGAGGCGTGGCTACACCTTC. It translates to CASSPSGQGRRGYTF.

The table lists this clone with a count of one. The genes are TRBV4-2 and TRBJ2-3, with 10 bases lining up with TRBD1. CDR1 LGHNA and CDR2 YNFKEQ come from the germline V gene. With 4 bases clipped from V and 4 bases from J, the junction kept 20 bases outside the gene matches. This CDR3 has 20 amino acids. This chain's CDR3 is CASSPLGRDRGPLHSDTQYF. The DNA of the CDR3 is TGTGCCAGCAGCCCTCTTGGCAGGGACAGGGGACCCTTACACTCAGATACGCAGTATTTT.

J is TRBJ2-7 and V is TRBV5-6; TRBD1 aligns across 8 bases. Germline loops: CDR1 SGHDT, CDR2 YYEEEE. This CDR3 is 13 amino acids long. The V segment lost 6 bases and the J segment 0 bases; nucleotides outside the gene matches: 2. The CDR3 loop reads CASKQGVSYEQYF. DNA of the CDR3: TGTGCCAGCAAACAGGGGGTCTCCTACGAGCAGTACTTC.

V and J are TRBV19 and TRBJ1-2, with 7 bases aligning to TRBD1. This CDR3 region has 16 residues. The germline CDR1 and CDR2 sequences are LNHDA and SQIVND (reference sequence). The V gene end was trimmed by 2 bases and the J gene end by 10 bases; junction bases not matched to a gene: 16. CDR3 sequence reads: CASSIIFTTGTESYTF. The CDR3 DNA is TGTGCCAGTAGTATAATATTTACGACCGGGACAGAATCCTACACCTTC.

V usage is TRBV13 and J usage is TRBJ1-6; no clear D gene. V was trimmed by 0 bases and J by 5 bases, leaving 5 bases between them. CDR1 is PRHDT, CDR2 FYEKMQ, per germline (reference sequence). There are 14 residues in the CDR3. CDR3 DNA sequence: TGTGCCAGCAGCTTAGGACAGAATAATTCACCCCTCCACTTT. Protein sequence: CASSLGQNNSPLHF.